The present T cell receptor beta chain was sequenced within a study of human T cells and chemical hapten exposure. Across the study: Diphenylcyclopropenone doses were given weekly to the scalps of patients across the approximately 24-week study. Study observations and caveats: Expanded TCRs showed more large CDR3 clusters than pre-sensitization or healthy control sets.

To note about this clonotype: The antigen is not known.

Time point denoted: patch test 1, 2 weeks after DPC sensitization. Treatment indicated: therapeutic diphenylcyclopropenone sensitization with weekly scalp DPC. Donors were 18 to 70-year-old alopecia patients suitable for DPC. What the library attached to individual cDNA molecules were unique molecular identifiers. TCRdb re-derived calls from the RACE reads in MiXCR, one entry per CDR3 protein. The sample shows 150,000 or so distinct CDR3 sequences, roughly 15% of them seen only once. V was pared by 0 bases and J by 4 bases, with 12 bases between. The germline V gene encodes CDR1 LNHNV and CDR2 YYDKDF (reference sequence). The CDR3 spans 15 residues.

V and J are TRBV15 and TRBJ1-1; weak D call: TRBD1 (5 bases). Source: whole blood, taken in connection with sensitization to the hapten diphenylcyclopropenone (DPC). This TCR derives from a woman aged 25 to 39 with alopecia areata. Some clones in this sample may be carry-over from other donors' samples. CDR3 in amino acids: CATSRDRVGSTEAFF. CDR3 nucleotide sequence: TGTGCCACCAGCAGAGACAGGGTAGGGAGCACTGAAGCTTTCTTT.